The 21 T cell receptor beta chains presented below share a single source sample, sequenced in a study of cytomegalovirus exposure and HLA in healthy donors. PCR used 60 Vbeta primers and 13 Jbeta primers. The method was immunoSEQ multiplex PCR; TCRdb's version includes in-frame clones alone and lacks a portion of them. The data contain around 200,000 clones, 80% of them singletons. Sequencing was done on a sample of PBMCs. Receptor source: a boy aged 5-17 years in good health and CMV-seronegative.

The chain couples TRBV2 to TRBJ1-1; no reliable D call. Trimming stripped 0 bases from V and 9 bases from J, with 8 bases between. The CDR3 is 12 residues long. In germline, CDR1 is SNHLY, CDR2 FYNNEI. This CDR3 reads CASSEASLKAFF. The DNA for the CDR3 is TGTGCCAGCAGTGAAGCGAGCCTTAAAGCTTTCTTT.

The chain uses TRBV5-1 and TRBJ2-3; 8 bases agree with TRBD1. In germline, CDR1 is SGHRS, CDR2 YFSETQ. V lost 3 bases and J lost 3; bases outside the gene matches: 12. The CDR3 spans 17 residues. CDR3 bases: TGCGCCAGCAGCTCCGAAAACAGGGGGATACGTACAGATACGCAGTATTTT. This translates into CASSSENRGIRTDTQYF.

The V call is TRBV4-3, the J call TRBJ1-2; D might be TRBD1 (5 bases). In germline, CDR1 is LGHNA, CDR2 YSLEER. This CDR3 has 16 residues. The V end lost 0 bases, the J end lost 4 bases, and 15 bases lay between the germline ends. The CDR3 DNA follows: TGCGCCAGCAGCCAAGAGGTCCGAAGGGGCGGCTATGGCTACACCTTC. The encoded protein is CASSQEVRRGGYGYTF.

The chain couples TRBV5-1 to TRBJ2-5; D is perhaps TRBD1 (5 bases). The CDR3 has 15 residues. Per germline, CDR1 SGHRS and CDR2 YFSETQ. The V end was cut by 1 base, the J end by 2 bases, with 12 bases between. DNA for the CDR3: TGCGCCAGCAGCTTGTCCGGCAGGGCGCAAGAGACCCAGTACTTC. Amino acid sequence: CASSLSGRAQETQYF.

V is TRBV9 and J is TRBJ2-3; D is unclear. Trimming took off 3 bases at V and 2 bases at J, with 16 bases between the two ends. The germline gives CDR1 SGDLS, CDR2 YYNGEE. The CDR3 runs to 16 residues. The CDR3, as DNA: TGTGCCAGCAGCGCCTTAAGTTCCTCTAACACAGATACGCAGTATTTT. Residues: CASSALSSSNTDTQYF.

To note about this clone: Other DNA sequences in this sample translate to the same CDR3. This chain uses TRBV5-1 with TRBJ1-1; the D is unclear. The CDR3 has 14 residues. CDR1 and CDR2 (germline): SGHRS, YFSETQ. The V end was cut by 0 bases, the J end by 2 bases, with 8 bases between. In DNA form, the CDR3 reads TGCGCCAGCAGCTTGGGACGGGTTAACACTGAAGCTTTCTTT. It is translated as CASSLGRVNTEAFF.

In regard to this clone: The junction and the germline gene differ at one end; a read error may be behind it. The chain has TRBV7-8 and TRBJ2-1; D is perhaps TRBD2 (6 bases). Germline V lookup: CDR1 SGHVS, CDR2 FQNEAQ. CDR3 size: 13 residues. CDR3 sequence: CASSPRGGAVGIF. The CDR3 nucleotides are TGTGCCAGCAGCCCCCGGGGCGGGGCGGTGGGGATCTTC.

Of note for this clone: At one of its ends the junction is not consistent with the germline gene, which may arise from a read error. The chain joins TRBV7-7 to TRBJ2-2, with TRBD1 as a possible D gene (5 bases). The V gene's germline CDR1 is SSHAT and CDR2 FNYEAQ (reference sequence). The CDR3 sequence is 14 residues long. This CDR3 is CASSPGQNTGELFF. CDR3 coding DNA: TGTGCTAGCAGCCCCGGACAGAACACCGGGGAGCTGTTTTTT.

DNA for the CDR3: TGTGCCAGTAGTCCGGGGACCTACGAGCAGTACTTC. Its translation: CASSPGTYEQYF. This rearrangement joins TRBV19 to TRBJ2-7; a weak D match, TRBD2 (5 bases). V lost 5 bases and J 2 bases, leaving 7 bases between the germline ends. The germline V gene has CDR1 LNHDA and CDR2 SQIVND (reference sequence). The CDR3 runs 12 residues.

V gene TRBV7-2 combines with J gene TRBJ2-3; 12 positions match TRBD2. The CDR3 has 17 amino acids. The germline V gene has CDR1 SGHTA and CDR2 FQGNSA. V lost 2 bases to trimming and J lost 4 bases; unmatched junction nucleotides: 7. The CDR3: CASSLLAGGPTPDTQYF. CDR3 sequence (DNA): TGTGCCAGCAGCTTACTAGCGGGAGGGCCTACTCCAGATACGCAGTATTTT.

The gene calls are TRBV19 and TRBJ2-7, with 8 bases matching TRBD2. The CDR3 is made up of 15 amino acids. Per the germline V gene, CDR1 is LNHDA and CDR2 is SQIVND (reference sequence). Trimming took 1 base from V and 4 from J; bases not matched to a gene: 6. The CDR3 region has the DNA TGTGCCAGTAGTATAGGCGGGGGGTGGGGGTACGAGCAGTACTTC. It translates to CASSIGGGWGYEQYF.

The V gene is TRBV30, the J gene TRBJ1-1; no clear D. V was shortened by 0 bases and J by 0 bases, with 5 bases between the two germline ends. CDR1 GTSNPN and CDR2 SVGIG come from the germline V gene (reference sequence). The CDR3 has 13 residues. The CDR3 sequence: CAWSVIVNTEAFF. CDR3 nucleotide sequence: TGTGCCTGGAGTGTTATCGTGAACACTGAAGCTTTCTTT.

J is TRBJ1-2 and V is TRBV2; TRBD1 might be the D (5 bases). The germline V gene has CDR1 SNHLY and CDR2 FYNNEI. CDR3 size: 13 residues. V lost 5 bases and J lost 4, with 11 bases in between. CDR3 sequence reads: CASSTGDTYGYTF. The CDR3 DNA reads TGTGCCAGCAGTACAGGAGACACCTATGGCTACACCTTC.

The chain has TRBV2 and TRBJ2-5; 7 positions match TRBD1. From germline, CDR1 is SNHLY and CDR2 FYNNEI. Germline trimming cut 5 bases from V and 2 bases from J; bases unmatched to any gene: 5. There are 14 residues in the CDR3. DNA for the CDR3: TGTGCCAGCAGTTACGGACAGGAGCAAGAGACCCAGTACTTC. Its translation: CASSYGQEQETQYF.

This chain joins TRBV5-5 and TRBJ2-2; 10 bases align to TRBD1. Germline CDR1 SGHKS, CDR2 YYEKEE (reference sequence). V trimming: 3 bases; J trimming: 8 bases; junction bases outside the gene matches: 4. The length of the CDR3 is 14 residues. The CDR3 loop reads CASSSGQGSGELFF. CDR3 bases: TGTGCCAGCAGCTCGGGACAGGGGAGTGGGGAGCTGTTTTTT.

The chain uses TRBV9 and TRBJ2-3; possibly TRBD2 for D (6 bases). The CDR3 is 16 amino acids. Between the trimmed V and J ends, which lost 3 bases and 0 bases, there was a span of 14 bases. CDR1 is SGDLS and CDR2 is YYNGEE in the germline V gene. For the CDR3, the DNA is TGTGCCAGCAGCGAGGGACTTCGGCTTAGCACAGATACGCAGTATTTT. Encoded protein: CASSEGLRLSTDTQYF.

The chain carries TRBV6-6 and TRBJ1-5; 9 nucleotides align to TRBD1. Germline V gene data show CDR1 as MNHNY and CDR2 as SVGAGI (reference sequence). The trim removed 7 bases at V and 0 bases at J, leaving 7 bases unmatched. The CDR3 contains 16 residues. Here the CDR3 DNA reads TGTGCCAGCACGGGACAGGGTTTTAATAGCAATCAGCCCCAGCATTTT. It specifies CASTGQGFNSNQPQHF.

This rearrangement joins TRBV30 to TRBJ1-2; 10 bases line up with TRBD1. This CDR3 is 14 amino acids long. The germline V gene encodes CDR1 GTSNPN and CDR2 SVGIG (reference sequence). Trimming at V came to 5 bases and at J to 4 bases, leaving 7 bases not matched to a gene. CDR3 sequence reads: CAWGGGQGSYGYTF. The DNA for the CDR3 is TGTGCCTGGGGTGGGGGACAGGGGAGCTATGGCTACACCTTC.

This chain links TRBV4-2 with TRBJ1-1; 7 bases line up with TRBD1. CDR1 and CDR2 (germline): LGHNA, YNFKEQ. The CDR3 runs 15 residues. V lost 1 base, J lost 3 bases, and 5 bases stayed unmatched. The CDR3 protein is CASSQVITGDTEAFF. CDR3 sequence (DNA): TGTGCCAGCAGCCAAGTTATAACAGGGGACACTGAAGCTTTCTTT.

The CDR3 reads CSVTGQHGYTF. The DNA for the CDR3 is TGCAGCGTTACTGGACAGCATGGCTACACCTTC. The genes are TRBV29-1 and TRBJ1-2, with D perhaps matching TRBD1 (6 bases). Deletions cut 5 bases from V and 6 bases from J, with 10 bases between. The CDR3 loop spans 11 amino acids. Germline loops: CDR1 SQVTM, CDR2 ANQGSEA.

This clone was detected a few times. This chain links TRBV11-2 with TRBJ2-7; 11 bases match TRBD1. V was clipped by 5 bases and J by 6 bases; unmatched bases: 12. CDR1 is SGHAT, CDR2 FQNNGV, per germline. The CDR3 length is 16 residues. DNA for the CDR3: TGTGCCAGCAGCCCGTCGGACAGGGGGCAATTTGGCGAGCAGTACTTC. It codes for CASSPSDRGQFGEQYF.